A single sample is the source of the 30 T cell receptor beta chains below, sequenced in a study of blood T cell repertoires in COVID-19. Assay used: immunoSEQ multiplex PCR; TCRdb lists only in-frame clones, some missing. Here the sample spans some 140,000 clones, roughly 84% being singletons. Input material: peripheral blood. These receptors came from a man aged 55-75 years with acute or convalescent COVID-19.

The V and J genes are TRBV2 and TRBJ1-5, with TRBD1 matching over 7 bases. The length of the CDR3 is 16 residues. Germline assignment: CDR1 SNHLY and CDR2 FYNNEI. The V and J ends lost 9 bases and 4 bases, in that order; junction bases with no gene match: 15. This CDR3 reads CASTREGAQNNQPQHF. DNA of the CDR3: TGTGCCAGTACGCGTGAGGGGGCCCAAAATAATCAGCCCCAGCATTTT.

The chain recombines TRBV9 with TRBJ1-2, with TRBD1 identical over 12 bases. CDR1 and CDR2 (germline): SGDLS, YYNGEE. This CDR3 contains 16 residues. V shed 3 bases and J 7 bases; nucleotides not matched to a gene: 10. CDR3 in amino acids: CASSESGTGGAGGYTF. The CDR3, as DNA: TGTGCCAGCAGCGAAAGTGGGACAGGGGGCGCGGGTGGCTACACCTTC.

V usage is TRBV9 and J usage is TRBJ1-1; 8 bases align to TRBD1. This CDR3 has 16 amino acids. Trimming cost V 2 bases and J 3 bases; bases outside gene matches: 9. In germline, CDR1 is SGDLS, CDR2 YYNGEE. The CDR3 coding sequence is TGTGCCAGCAGCGTCTATCAGGGGGCGCGGGACACTGAAGCTTTCTTT. This gives the protein CASSVYQGARDTEAFF.

The rearrangement joins TRBV13 to TRBJ1-1; the D gene is possibly TRBD1 (6 bases). The CDR3 totals 14 residues. Trimming left V 4 bases short and J 0 bases short, with 9 bases between. Germline V gene sequence: CDR1 PRHDT, CDR2 FYEKMQ (reference sequence). The CDR3 spells CASSSGQLNTEAFF. In DNA, the CDR3 is TGTGCCAGCAGCTCGGGACAATTGAACACTGAAGCTTTCTTT. Full variable domain (outside the CDR3, taken from reference TRBV13 and TRBJ1-1): AAGVIQSPRHLIKEKRETATLKCYPIPRHDTVYWYQQGPGQDPQFLISFYEKMQSDKGSIPDRFSAQQFSDYHSELNMSSLELGDSALYFCASSSGQLNTEAFFGQGTRLTVV.

The chain has TRBV5-5 and TRBJ2-7; D unclear. V lost 0 bases to trimming and J lost 4 bases, with 5 bases between them. There are 12 residues in the CDR3. CDR1 and CDR2 from the germline V gene are SGHKS and YYEKEE (reference sequence). DNA of the CDR3: TGTGCCAGCAGCTTGGACTGGTACGAGCAGTACTTC. Its protein product is CASSLDWYEQYF.

The V and J genes are TRBV19 and TRBJ1-1; 11 bases agree with TRBD1. Germline V gene sequence: CDR1 LNHDA, CDR2 SQIVND (reference sequence). With V trimmed by 6 bases and J by 6 bases, 9 bases remained unmatched. The CDR3 is made up of 15 amino acids. CDR3 sequence (DNA): TGTGCCAGTAGCCAACTGGGACAGGGGGTCCCTGAAGCTTTCTTT. Its translation is CASSQLGQGVPEAFF.

This clone turned up a few times. The gene calls are TRBV5-1 and TRBJ1-1; TRBD1 is a possible D gene (5 bases). V lost 0 bases, J lost 5 bases, and 11 bases lay in between. The length of the CDR3 is 14 residues. Per the germline V gene, CDR1 is SGHRS and CDR2 is YFSETQ. The chain's CDR3 is CASSLARGKTEAFF. The CDR3 region has the DNA TGCGCCAGCAGCTTGGCTAGGGGAAAGACTGAAGCTTTCTTT.

The chain carries TRBV5-1 and TRBJ1-1, with a tentative D call TRBD1 (5 bases). Germline CDR1 and CDR2: SGHRS and YFSETQ. V lost 0 bases and J 0 bases, leaving 9 bases between the germline ends. The CDR3 is 15 amino acids. The CDR3 DNA is TGCGCCAGCAGCTTGGCAACAGGACTGAACACTGAAGCTTTCTTT. Translating it yields CASSLATGLNTEAFF. The whole variable domain, filled in from reference TRBV5-1 and TRBJ1-1, reads KAGVTQTPRYLIKTRGQQVTLSCSPISGHRSVSWYQQTPGQGLQFLFEYFSETQRNKGNFPGRFSGRQFSNSRSEMNVSTLELGDSALYLCASSLATGLNTEAFFGQGTRLTVV.

This chain joins TRBV19 and TRBJ1-2; 9 positions match TRBD1. Germline lookup yields CDR1 LNHDA and CDR2 SQIVND (reference sequence). With 5 bases clipped from V and 4 bases from J, the junction kept 8 bases outside the gene matches. This CDR3 has 15 amino acids. The CDR3 nucleotides read TGTGCCAGTAGTTCCAGGGGACAGGGAACCTATGGCTACACCTTC. Translating it yields CASSSRGQGTYGYTF.

The rearrangement joins TRBV6-2 or TRBV6-3 to TRBJ1-6; 10 positions agree with TRBD1. CDR3 length: 16 residues. Trimming removed 2 bases from V and 10 bases from J; junction bases left unmatched: 8. Germline V gene data show CDR1 as MNHEY and CDR2 as SVGEGT. The CDR3 DNA is TGTGCCAGCAGTTACCCTCCGGGACAGGGGACATCACCCCTCCACTTT. It translates to CASSYPPGQGTSPLHF.

V gene TRBV19 combines with J gene TRBJ1-1; D is possibly TRBD1 (6 bases). This CDR3 has 13 amino acids. In germline, CDR1 is LNHDA, CDR2 SQIVND (reference sequence). Trimming took 8 bases from V and 0 from J, leaving 10 bases between them. CDR3 DNA sequence: TGTGCCAGTGGACAGTCCATGAACACTGAAGCTTTCTTT. Amino acid sequence: CASGQSMNTEAFF.

The V call is TRBV19, the J call TRBJ2-6; D is unclear. Per germline, CDR1 LNHDA and CDR2 SQIVND (reference sequence). V lost 3 bases and J 0 bases, leaving 9 bases between the germline ends. CDR3 size: 16 residues. In DNA form, the CDR3 reads TGTGCCAGTAGTATCCCGGGTAGCTCTGGGGCCAACGTCCTGACTTTC. It encodes CASSIPGSSGANVLTF.

The chain is built from TRBV27 and TRBJ2-7; 7 bases agree with TRBD2. Germline V gene lookup returns CDR1 MNHEY and CDR2 SMNVEV (reference sequence). The CDR3 length is 16 residues. The J segment lost 5 bases and the V segment lost 2 bases, leaving 12 bases of the junction unmatched. The CDR3 is CASSLVASGLFNEQYF. CDR3 nucleotide sequence: TGTGCCAGCAGTTTAGTTGCTAGCGGCCTATTCAACGAGCAGTACTTC.

This clone occurred once. V and J are TRBV9 and TRBJ2-5; TRBD2 agrees at 12 bases. The CDR3 has 18 residues. V was pared by 0 bases and J by 1 base, with 7 bases of the junction left unmatched. Looked up from germline, CDR1 is SGDLS and CDR2 is YYNGEE. CDR3 sequence (DNA): TGTGCCAGCAGCGTAGGGGACGGACTAGCGGGACCCCAAGAGACCCAGTACTTC. Its translation is CASSVGDGLAGPQETQYF.

The J gene is TRBJ1-4, the V gene TRBV14; D call uncertain. This CDR3 spans 15 amino acids. Germline V CDR1 and CDR2: SGHDN, FVKESK. V was cut by 1 base and J by 3 bases, with 9 bases left in between. The CDR3 DNA sequence: TGTGCCAGCAGCCAAGGCGCTATTTCTAATGAAAAACTGTTTTTT. It encodes CASSQGAISNEKLFF.

The chain links TRBV6-5 to TRBJ1-1; D gene ambiguous. This CDR3 is built from 13 residues. The V gene's germline CDR1 is MNHEY and CDR2 SVGAGI. Between the trimmed V and J ends, which lost 7 bases and 4 bases, there was a span of 13 bases. This chain's CDR3 is CASKAPGSTEAFF. Written as DNA, the CDR3 is TGTGCCAGCAAGGCCCCAGGAAGCACTGAAGCTTTCTTT.

The chain joins TRBV4-2 to TRBJ1-3; D is unclear. This CDR3 contains 12 residues. The ends were cut back, 1 base at V and 4 bases at J, with 2 bases in the middle. CDR1 LGHNA and CDR2 YNFKEQ come from the germline V gene. The chain's CDR3 is CASSQAGNTIYF. DNA of the CDR3: TGTGCCAGCAGCCAAGCAGGAAACACCATATATTTT.

This rearrangement joins TRBV7-9 to TRBJ2-7; TRBD1 agrees at 12 bases. Germline CDR1 SEHNR, CDR2 FQNEAQ (reference sequence). The junction had 7 bases not matched to a gene; V was cut back by 4 bases and J by 9 bases. The CDR3 covers 14 residues. The CDR3 bases are TGTGCCAGCAGCTATGGGACAGGGGGCGAGGTGCAGTACTTC. It encodes CASSYGTGGEVQYF. Full variable domain (missing parts from reference TRBV7-9 and TRBJ2-7): DTGVSQNPRHKITKRGQNVTFRCDPISEHNRLYWYRQTLGQGPEFLTYFQNEAQLEKSRLLSDRFSAERPKGSFSTLEIQRTEQGDSAMYLCASSYGTGGEVQYFGPGTRLTVT.

The chain couples TRBV10-3 to TRBJ2-1; 11 positions agree with TRBD1. CDR1 and CDR2 from the germline V gene are ENHRY and SYGVKD. The CDR3 consists of 14 residues. Trimming removed 8 bases from V and 8 bases from J; junction bases left unmatched: 8. In DNA, the CDR3 is TGTGCCATCGGCGGGACAGGGGGTCTCTATGAGCAGTTCTTC. The encoded protein is CAIGGTGGLYEQFF.

J is TRBJ1-2 and V is TRBV30; 10 bases agree with TRBD1. Unmatched junction bases numbered 8, after V lost 2 bases and J lost 8 bases. In germline, CDR1 is GTSNPN, CDR2 SVGIG (reference sequence). This CDR3 region has 14 residues. CDR3 sequence (DNA): TGTGCCTGGAGTTTAGGACAGGGGGTAAGGGGCTACACCTTC. Translation: CAWSLGQGVRGYTF.

Of note for this clone: The junction differs from germline at one of its ends, possibly a read error. The CDR3 loop reads CASSPRSDRVLF. The CDR3 DNA reads as TGTGCCAGCAGCCCCCGGAGTGACAGGGTCCTCTTC. The chain uses TRBV3-1 (or the pseudogene TRBV3-2) and TRBJ2-7; 7 bases line up with TRBD1. Germline CDR1 and CDR2: LGHDT and YNNKEL (reference sequence). The CDR3 runs 12 residues.

CDR3 sequence: CASSLDGEYGYTF. CDR3 coding DNA: TGCGCCAGCAGCTTGGACGGAGAGTATGGCTACACCTTC. The rearrangement uses TRBV5-1 and TRBJ1-2; D is undetermined. V lost 0 bases and J 5 bases, leaving 8 bases between the germline ends. Germline assignment: CDR1 SGHRS and CDR2 YFSETQ. The CDR3 covers 13 residues.

The chain links TRBV6-5 to TRBJ2-1, with TRBD2 identical over 11 bases. The CDR3 sequence is 15 residues long. Germline V gene sequence: CDR1 MNHEY, CDR2 SVGAGI. Trimming at V came to 6 bases and at J to 6 bases, leaving 7 bases not matched to a gene. The DNA of the CDR3 is TGTGCCAGCAGCGCGGGACTAGCGGTCCGCAATGAGCAGTTCTTC. It specifies CASSAGLAVRNEQFF.

V usage is TRBV18 and J usage is TRBJ1-4; 10 positions match TRBD1. Germline loops: CDR1 KGHSH, CDR2 LQKENI. The CDR3 has 14 amino acids. With 4 bases clipped from V and 12 bases from J, the junction kept 8 bases outside the gene matches. CDR3 DNA: TGTGCCAGCTCACAAGGGACAGGGGCTCAGGAACTGTTTTTT. Protein: CASSQGTGAQELFF.

This chain uses TRBV7-9 with TRBJ2-7; 12 bases line up with TRBD2. Germline V gives CDR1 SEHNR, CDR2 FQNEAQ (reference sequence). V shed 0 bases, J shed 1 base, and the junction held 4 bases outside the gene matches. The CDR3 sequence is 17 residues long. Here the CDR3 reads CASSLAPTSGGSYEQYF. CDR3 DNA sequence: TGTGCCAGCAGCTTAGCCCCAACTAGCGGGGGGTCCTACGAGCAGTACTTC.

The gene calls are TRBV6-5 and TRBJ1-4, with 7 bases identical to TRBD1. From germline, CDR1 is MNHEY and CDR2 SVGAGI. V shed 7 bases, J shed 7 bases, and the junction held 12 bases outside the gene matches. The CDR3 runs 15 residues. The CDR3: CASTQNRGRSEKLFF. CDR3 DNA sequence: TGTGCCAGCACCCAAAACAGGGGTCGGAGTGAAAAACTGTTTTTT.

The chain links TRBV27 to TRBJ1-4, with TRBD1 as a possible D gene (5 bases). V lost 6 bases to trimming and J lost 7 bases, with 18 bases between them. The CDR3 contains 15 residues. The germline gives CDR1 MNHEY, CDR2 SMNVEV (reference sequence). This chain's CDR3 is CASRGGLRTSEKLFF. Written as DNA, the CDR3 is TGTGCCAGCAGGGGGGGACTCCGAACGAGTGAAAAACTGTTTTTT.

On this clone itself: This sample includes further DNA sequences coding for the same CDR3. CDR3 loop: CASSLGQGGYGYTF. For the CDR3, the DNA is TGCGCCAGCAGCCTCGGACAGGGAGGATATGGCTACACCTTC. The chain carries TRBV5-1 and TRBJ1-2, with TRBD1 identical over 8 bases. V trimming: 4 bases; J trimming: 5 bases; junction bases outside the gene matches: 7. The CDR3 covers 14 residues. The germline CDR1 and CDR2 sequences are SGHRS and YFSETQ.

The rearrangement links TRBV18 to TRBJ2-7; 8 nucleotides line up with TRBD2. The CDR3 is made up of 17 amino acids. From germline, CDR1 is KGHSH and CDR2 LQKENI. With V trimmed by 4 bases and J by 5 bases, 16 bases remained unmatched. The CDR3 sequence: CASSLEVAGKGAHEQYF. DNA for the CDR3: TGTGCCAGCTCACTCGAGGTAGCGGGAAAAGGGGCTCACGAGCAGTACTTC.

J is TRBJ2-3 and V is TRBV6-5; 10 nucleotides agree with TRBD1. CDR3 length: 14 amino acids. Trimming removed 5 bases from V and 8 bases from J; junction bases left unmatched: 7. Per germline, CDR1 MNHEY and CDR2 SVGAGI. CDR3 sequence reads: CASSPRDRGITQYF. In DNA, the CDR3 is TGTGCCAGCAGTCCGCGGGACAGGGGAATTACGCAGTATTTT.